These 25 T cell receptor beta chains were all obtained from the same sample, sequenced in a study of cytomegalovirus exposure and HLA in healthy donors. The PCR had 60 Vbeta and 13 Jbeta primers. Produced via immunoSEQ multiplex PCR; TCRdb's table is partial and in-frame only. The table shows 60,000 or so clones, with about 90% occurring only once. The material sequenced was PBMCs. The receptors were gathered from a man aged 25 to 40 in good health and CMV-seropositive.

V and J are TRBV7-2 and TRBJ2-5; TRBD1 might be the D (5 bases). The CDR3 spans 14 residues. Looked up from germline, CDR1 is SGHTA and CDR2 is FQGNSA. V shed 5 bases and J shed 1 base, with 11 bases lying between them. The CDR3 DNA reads TGTGCCAGCAGCACACACAGGATCCAAGAGACCCAGTACTTC. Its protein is CASSTHRIQETQYF.

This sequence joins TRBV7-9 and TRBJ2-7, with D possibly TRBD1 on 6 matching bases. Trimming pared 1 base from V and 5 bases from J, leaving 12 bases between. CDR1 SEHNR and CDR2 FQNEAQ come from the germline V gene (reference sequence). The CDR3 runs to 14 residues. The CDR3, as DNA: TGTGCCAGCAGCTTAGGGGCAGGGGCCCACGAGCAGTACTTC. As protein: CASSLGAGAHEQYF.

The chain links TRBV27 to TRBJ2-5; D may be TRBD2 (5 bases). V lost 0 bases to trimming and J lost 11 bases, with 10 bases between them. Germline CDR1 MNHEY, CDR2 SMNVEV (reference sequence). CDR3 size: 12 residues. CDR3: CASSLSRAAQYF. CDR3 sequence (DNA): TGTGCCAGCAGTTTATCGAGAGCGGCGCAGTACTTC.

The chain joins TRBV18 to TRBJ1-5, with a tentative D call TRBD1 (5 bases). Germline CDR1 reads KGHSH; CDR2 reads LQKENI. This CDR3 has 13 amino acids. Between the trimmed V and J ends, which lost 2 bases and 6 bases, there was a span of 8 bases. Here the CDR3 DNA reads TGTGCCAGCTCACCAGGCGGGGGTCAGCCCCAGCATTTT. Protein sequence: CASSPGGGQPQHF.

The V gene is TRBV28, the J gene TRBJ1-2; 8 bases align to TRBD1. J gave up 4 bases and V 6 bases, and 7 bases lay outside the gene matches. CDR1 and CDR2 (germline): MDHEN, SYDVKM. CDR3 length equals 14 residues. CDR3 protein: CASSRQGYSYGYTF. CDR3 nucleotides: TGTGCCAGCAGCCGACAGGGGTACAGCTATGGCTACACCTTC.

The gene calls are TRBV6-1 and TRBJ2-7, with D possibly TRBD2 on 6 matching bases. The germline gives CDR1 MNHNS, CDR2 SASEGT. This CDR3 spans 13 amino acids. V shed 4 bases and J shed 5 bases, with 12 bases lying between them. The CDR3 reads CASSGREWDEQYF. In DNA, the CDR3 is TGTGCCAGCAGTGGGAGGGAGTGGGACGAGCAGTACTTC.

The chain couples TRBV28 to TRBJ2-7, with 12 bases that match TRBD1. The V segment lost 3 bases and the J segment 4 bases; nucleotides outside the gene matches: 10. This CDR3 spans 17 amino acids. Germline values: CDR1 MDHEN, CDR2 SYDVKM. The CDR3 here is CASSFPLGQGAGYEQYF. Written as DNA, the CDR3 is TGTGCCAGCAGTTTTCCCCTGGGACAGGGGGCAGGGTACGAGCAGTACTTC.

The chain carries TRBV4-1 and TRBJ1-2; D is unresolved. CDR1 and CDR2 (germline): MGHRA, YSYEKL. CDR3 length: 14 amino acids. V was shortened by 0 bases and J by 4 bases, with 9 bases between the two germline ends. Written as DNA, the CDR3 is TGCGCCAGCAGCCAAGATCAGGAGGTCTATGGCTACACCTTC. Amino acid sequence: CASSQDQEVYGYTF.

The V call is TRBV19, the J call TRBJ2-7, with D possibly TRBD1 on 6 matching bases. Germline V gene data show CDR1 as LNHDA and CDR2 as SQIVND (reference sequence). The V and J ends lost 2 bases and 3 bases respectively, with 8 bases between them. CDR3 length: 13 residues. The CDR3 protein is CASSIRGNYEQYF. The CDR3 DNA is TGTGCCAGTAGTATAAGGGGGAACTACGAGCAGTACTTC.

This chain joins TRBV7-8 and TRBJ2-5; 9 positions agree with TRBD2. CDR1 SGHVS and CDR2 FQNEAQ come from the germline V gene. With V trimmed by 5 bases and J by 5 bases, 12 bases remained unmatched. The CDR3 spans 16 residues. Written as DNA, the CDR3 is TGTGCCAGCAGCCCGGGGACTAGCCCACTTCGGGAGACCCAGTACTTC. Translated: CASSPGTSPLRETQYF.

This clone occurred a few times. CDR3 loop: CASSDPSYEQYF. The CDR3 coding sequence is TGTGCCAGCAGTGATCCTTCCTACGAGCAGTACTTC. The chain is built from TRBV25-1 and TRBJ2-7; D is uncertain. The length of the CDR3 is 12 residues. CDR1 is MGHDK and CDR2 is SYGVNS in the germline V gene. V lost 3 bases to trimming and J lost 1 base, with 4 bases between them.

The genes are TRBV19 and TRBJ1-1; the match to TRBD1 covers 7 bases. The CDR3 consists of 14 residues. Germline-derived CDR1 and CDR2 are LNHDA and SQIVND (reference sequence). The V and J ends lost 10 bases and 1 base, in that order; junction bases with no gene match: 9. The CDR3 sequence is CATTKGATNTEAFF. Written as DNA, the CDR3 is TGTGCCACAACGAAGGGGGCCACGAACACTGAAGCTTTCTTT.

Written as DNA, the CDR3 is TGTGCCAGCAGCTTCTCCGACACCATATATTTT. Translation gives CASSFSDTIYF. This sequence joins TRBV14 and TRBJ1-3; D gene ambiguous. Looked up from germline, CDR1 is SGHDN and CDR2 is FVKESK. The CDR3 extends over 11 amino acids. Trimming removed 5 bases at V and 8 bases at J, with 7 bases between. Combining the CDR3 with reference TRBV14 and TRBJ1-3 gives the whole variable domain EAGVTQFPSHSVIEKGQTVTLRCDPISGHDNLYWYRRVMGKEIKFLLHFVKESKQDESGMPNNRFLAERTGGTYSTLKVQPAELEDSGVYFCASSFSDTIYFGEGSWLTVV.

The CDR3 bases are TGTGCCAGCAGTGAGGTGGACAGGGGCGCTGAAGCTTTCTTT. This gives the protein CASSEVDRGAEAFF. This chain uses TRBV6-5 with TRBJ1-1, with 9 positions matching TRBD1. V was clipped by 5 bases and J by 6 bases; unmatched bases: 7. This CDR3 is built from 14 residues. The germline V gene encodes CDR1 MNHEY and CDR2 SVGAGI.

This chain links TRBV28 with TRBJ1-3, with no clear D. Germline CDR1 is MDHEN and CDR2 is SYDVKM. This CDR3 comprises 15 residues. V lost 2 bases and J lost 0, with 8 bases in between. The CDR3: CASSLTLSSGNTIYF. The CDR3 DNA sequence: TGTGCCAGCAGTTTAACGCTCAGCTCTGGAAACACCATATATTTT.

The CDR3 spells CASSLGHQDTQYF. The CDR3 DNA reads as TGCGCCAGCAGCTTGGGACATCAAGATACGCAGTATTTT. The V gene is TRBV5-1, the J gene TRBJ2-3; D gene unclear. The length of the CDR3 is 13 residues. V lost 0 bases and J 5 bases, leaving 7 bases between the germline ends. Germline loops: CDR1 SGHRS, CDR2 YFSETQ.

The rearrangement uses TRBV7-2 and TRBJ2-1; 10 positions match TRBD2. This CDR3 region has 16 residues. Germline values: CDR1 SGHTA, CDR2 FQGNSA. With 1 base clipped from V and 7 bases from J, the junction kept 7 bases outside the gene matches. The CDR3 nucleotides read TGTGCCAGCAGCTTAGTACCAGCGGGAGGGCGGAATGAGCAGTTCTTC. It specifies CASSLVPAGGRNEQFF.

The CDR3 coding sequence is TGTGCCAGCCGGGGTCAGGGAGGCAACAATGAGCAGTTCTTC. Protein sequence: CASRGQGGNNEQFF. This chain links TRBV6-1 with TRBJ2-1, with a weak D call TRBD2 (6 bases). The CDR3 is 14 amino acids. Trimming took off 8 bases at V and 5 bases at J, with 16 bases between the two ends. The V gene's germline CDR1 is MNHNS and CDR2 SASEGT.

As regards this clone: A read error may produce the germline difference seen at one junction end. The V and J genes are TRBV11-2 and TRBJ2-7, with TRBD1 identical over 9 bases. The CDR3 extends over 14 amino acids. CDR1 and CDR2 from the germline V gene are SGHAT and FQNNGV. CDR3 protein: CASSRRTGDYEQYF. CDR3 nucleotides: TGCGCCAGCAGCCGGAGGACAGGGGACTACGAGCAGTACTTC.

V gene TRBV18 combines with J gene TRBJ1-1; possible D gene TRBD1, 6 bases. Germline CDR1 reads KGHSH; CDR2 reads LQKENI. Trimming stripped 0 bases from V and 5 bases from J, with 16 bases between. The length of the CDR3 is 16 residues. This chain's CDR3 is CASSPPDSGEGTEAFF. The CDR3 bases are TGTGCCAGCTCACCACCTGACTCAGGGGAAGGGACTGAAGCTTTCTTT.

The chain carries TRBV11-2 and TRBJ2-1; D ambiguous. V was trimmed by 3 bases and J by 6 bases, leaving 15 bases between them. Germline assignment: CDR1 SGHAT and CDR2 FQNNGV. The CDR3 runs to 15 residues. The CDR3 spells CASSFDSPTGNEQFF. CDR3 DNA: TGTGCCAGCAGCTTTGACTCACCGACCGGCAATGAGCAGTTCTTC.

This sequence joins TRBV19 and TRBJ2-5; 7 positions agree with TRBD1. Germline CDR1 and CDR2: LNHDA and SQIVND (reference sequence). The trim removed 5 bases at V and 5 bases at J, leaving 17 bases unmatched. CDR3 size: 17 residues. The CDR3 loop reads CASSLGRQGGLWETQYF. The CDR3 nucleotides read TGTGCCAGTAGTCTAGGGAGACAGGGTGGTCTATGGGAGACCCAGTACTTC.

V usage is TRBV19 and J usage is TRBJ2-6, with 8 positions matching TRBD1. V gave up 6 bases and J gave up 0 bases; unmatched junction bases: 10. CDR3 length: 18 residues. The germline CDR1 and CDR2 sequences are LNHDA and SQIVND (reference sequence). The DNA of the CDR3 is TGTGCCAGTAGGTTAGGGACAGGCGGCGGCTCTGGGGCCAACGTCCTGACTTTC. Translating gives CASRLGTGGGSGANVLTF.

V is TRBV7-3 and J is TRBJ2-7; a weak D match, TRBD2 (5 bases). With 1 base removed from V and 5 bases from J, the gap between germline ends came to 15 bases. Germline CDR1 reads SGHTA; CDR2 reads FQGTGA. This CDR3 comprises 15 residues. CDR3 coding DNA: TGTGCCAGCAGCTTAATCAGCGGACTGGGAGACGAGCAGTACTTC. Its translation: CASSLISGLGDEQYF.

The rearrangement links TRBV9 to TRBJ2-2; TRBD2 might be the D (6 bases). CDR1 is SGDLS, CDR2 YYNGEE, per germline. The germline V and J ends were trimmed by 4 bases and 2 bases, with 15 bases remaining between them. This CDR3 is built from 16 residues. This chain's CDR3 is CASSPRGSINTGELFF. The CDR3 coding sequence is TGTGCCAGCAGCCCCCGGGGGTCCATTAACACCGGGGAGCTGTTTTTT.